This entry describes one T cell receptor (beta chain). In its sample, this clonotype was seen many times. Its antigen is still unknown. No much larger clone exists at a distance of one base, and base qualities are not known. This sample was sequenced with an Illumina HiSeq 1500. TCRdb took the public reads, trimmed them with fastp at Q25, ran MiXCR for clone calling and kept in-frame beta chains. Duplicate CDR3 protein sequences are folded into a single record with the most common DNA and genes. This sample lists 450,000 to 600,000 distinct CDR3 sequences; around 11% were detected once. Roughly a tenth of the sample belongs to the ten largest clones. For CDR1 and CDR2, the germline V gene (reference sequence) lists SEHNR and FQNEAQ. V lost 0 bases and J lost 5 bases; the stretch between them is 17 bases long. The CDR3 numbers 17 residues from cysteine through phenylalanine. Kept here is only the CDR3 DNA, which spans 51 bases and is read in frame from base 1.

The data originate from a study of T cell repertoires in cytomegalovirus infection (dated by TCRdb to between 2017 and 2020). Describing the broader study: Donor HLA type was relevant to the analysis, as public TCR beta signatures indicated carriage of CMV infection together with the matching HLA type.

What the study reported, not specific to this receptor: The ex vivo response was dominated by HLA-C-restricted CMV-specific TCR beta clonotypes, which also provided the single most frequent clonotype in two of eight donors. Carriers of CMV infection plus the relevant HLA type were discriminated by the cumulative frequency of public TCR beta family members in the study cohort and in an independent roughly 400-donor cohort.

The source of this sequence is a human donor in good health (CMV status not recorded). Some clones in this sample may be carry-over from other donors' samples. The chain is encoded by TRBV7-9 joined to TRBJ2-1; D gene: possibly TRBD2, on 7 matching bases. The sample taken for sequencing was PBMCs. The CDR3 in this case is CASSLANGRGRHNEQFF. The nucleotide sequence is given as TGTGCCAGCAGCTTAGCGAATGGGAGGGGGAGGCACAATGAGCAGTTCTTC.